One TCR beta chain is described in this entry. The data originate from a study of OX40 agonist ivuxolimab in advanced cancers. The wider study: Dose-escalation cases comprised hepatocellular carcinoma, melanoma, renal cell or head and neck cancer. Subjects had a mean age of about 60 years, with a range of 23 to 79; almost 85% were male.

The protocol was immunoSEQ multiplex PCR, while the TCRdb copy is restricted to in-frame clones and leaves out a portion. The table includes over 70,000 clones, roughly 78% detected once. The trim removed 5 bases at V and 4 bases at J, leaving 12 bases unmatched. The length of the CDR3 is 17 residues. CDR1 and CDR2 (germline): MNHEY, SMNVEV (reference sequence). This sequence originates from an adult with an advanced solid tumor such as melanoma, head and neck, liver or kidney cancer. This material consisted of CD4+ or CD8+ T cells sorted from blood, taken in a trial of the OX40 agonist ivuxolimab. The chain combines TRBV27 with TRBJ2-1; 9 bases agree with TRBD2. CDR3: CASSPSTLAGSYNEQFF. The DNA for the CDR3 is TGTGCCAGCAGTCCCTCAACCCTAGCGGGAAGTTACAATGAGCAGTTCTTC.